A single TCR beta chain is shown here with its context. The antigen remains unidentified. Some clones are missing from TCRdb's copy, which holds only in-frame ones; the method was immunoSEQ multiplex PCR. The sample comprises some 140,000 clones, just under 85% of which are singletons, and about 1.5% rests with the top ten. This sample was taken from a study of cytomegalovirus exposure and HLA in healthy donors. Overall study findings and caveats: The authors enumerated roughly 180 TCR beta chains as linked to cytomegalovirus.

Per germline, CDR1 SGHVS and CDR2 FNYEAQ. The junction had 10 bases not matched to a gene; V was cut back by 4 bases and J by 6 bases. This CDR3 spans 17 amino acids. The chain has TRBV7-6 and TRBJ2-1; the match to TRBD2 covers 12 bases. The receptor was isolated from a woman aged 30 to 39 in good health and CMV-seronegative. Sequencing was performed on PBMCs. The CDR3 region is CASSSPLAGGPTNEQFF. In nucleotides, the CDR3 is TGTGCCAGCAGCTCGCCTCTAGCGGGGGGGCCCACCAATGAGCAGTTCTTC.